This is a list of T cell receptor beta chains from one sample in a study of cytomegalovirus exposure and HLA in healthy donors. Clones were sequenced by immunoSEQ multiplex PCR, and TCRdb holds only the in-frame ones, with some missing. The table has fewer than 80,000 clones, about four fifths seen once. The sequenced sample consisted of PBMCs. All receptors derive from a woman in her 30s in good health and CMV-seronegative. Each CDR3 is given with its conserved first and last residue. The order of the fields is clone size, J gene, V gene, D gene, CDR3 DNA, CDR3 protein. The D gene is left open where the match is weak. Size tells how often a clone was seen (once, few, many) or the class of an expanded clone, and some rows leave it out.

.,TRBJ1-5,TRBV7-9,TRBD1,TGTGCCAGCAGCCCGACAGGGGAGGCCAATCAGCCCCAGCATTTT,CASSPTGEANQPQHF
.,TRBJ2-3,TRBV27,TRBD2,TGTGCCAGCAGTTTATCCGGTTATTTAGCGGGAGAGGCGGATACGCAGTATTTT,CASSLSGYLAGEADTQYF
.,TRBJ2-3,TRBV11-3,TRBD2,TGTGCCAGCAGCCACGCGCCTATAGCGGGAGGAGTCCCAGATACGCAGTATTTT,CASSHAPIAGGVPDTQYF
.,TRBJ2-7,TRBV10-2,TRBD1,TGCGCCAGTATGCCGGGACAGGGGTACGAGCAGTACTTC,CASMPGQGYEQYF
.,TRBJ2-3,TRBV5-1,TRBD2,TGCGCCAGCAGCTTAAACGGGAGGGTACTTACAGATACGCAGTATTTT,CASSLNGRVLTDTQYF
.,TRBJ1-1,TRBV4-1,.,TGCGCCAGCAGCCAAACGGGGAGGGCCCTGGCCACTGAAGCTTTCTTT,CASSQTGRALATEAFF
.,TRBJ2-1,TRBV28,.,TGTGCCAGCAGTTTACAGGGGAAATACTACAATGAGCAGTTCTTC,CASSLQGKYYNEQFF
.,TRBJ1-4,TRBV30,.,TGTGCCTGGGCCTGGCGGGCAGCTAATAATGAAAAACTGTTTTTT,CAWAWRAANNEKLFF
.,TRBJ2-1,TRBV11-2,.,TGTGCCAGCAGCTTAGAGTACAGATCTGAGCAGTTCTTC,CASSLEYRSEQFF
.,TRBJ2-1,TRBV28,.,TGTGCCAGCAGGCCTACTAGCCATAGCTCCTACAATGAGCAGTTCTTC,CASRPTSHSSYNEQFF
.,TRBJ2-5,TRBV11-3,TRBD1,TGTGCCAGCAGCGTGACAGGGTCATTCGGGGAGACCCAGTACTTC,CASSVTGSFGETQYF
.,TRBJ2-2,TRBV5-8,TRBD1,TGTGCCAGCAGCTTGTACAGGGGGGCCACCGGGGAGCTGTTTTTT,CASSLYRGATGELFF
.,TRBJ2-5,TRBV18,.,TGTGCCAGCTCACCAGACAGTAGGGCCCGGGAGACCCAGTACTTC,CASSPDSRARETQYF
once,TRBJ1-1,TRBV30,.,TGTGCCTGGAGTCCTCGGAGGACAGTAGGTGAAGCTTTCTTT,CAWSPRRTVGEAFF
.,TRBJ2-5,TRBV5-4,.,TGTGCCAGCAGCTCCGGACAGAAACAAGAGACCCAGTACTTC,CASSSGQKQETQYF
.,TRBJ1-2,TRBV5-1,.,TGCGCCAGCAGTTCTAAAGGGGCAGACTATGGCTACACCTTC,CASSSKGADYGYTF
few,TRBJ2-3,TRBV27,TRBD1,TGTGCCAGCCGCCCCCCGGGACAGGGAATAATAGATACGCAGTATTTT,CASRPPGQGIIDTQYF
.,TRBJ2-5,TRBV5-6,.,TGTGCCAGCAGCTCATCCCAGACCCAGTACTTC,CASSSSQTQYF
.,TRBJ2-5,TRBV29-1,.,TGCAGCGTCCCCGAAACTCGAGGGGAGACCCAGTACTTC,CSVPETRGETQYF
.,TRBJ2-5,TRBV14,.,TGTGCCAGCAGCCAAGAGGGCAGGGAAGAGACCCAGTACTTC,CASSQEGREETQYF
few,TRBJ2-2,TRBV25-1,TRBD1,TGTGCCAGCAGTCCCCGGACAGGGGGGAACACCGGGGAGCTGTTTTTT,CASSPRTGGNTGELFF
.,TRBJ2-5,TRBV5-4,TRBD2,TGTGCCAGCAGCCCCGGGGGGGTTGAGAGGGAGACCCAGTACTTC,CASSPGGVERETQYF
.,TRBJ2-1,TRBV30,TRBD2,TGTGCCTGGAGTGTACCCCTAGCGGGTTCCAATGAGCAGTTCTTC,CAWSVPLAGSNEQFF
.,TRBJ2-2,TRBV5-1,TRBD2,TGCGCCAGCGTCAATAGCGGGATCACGAACACCGGGGAGCTGTTTTTT,CASVNSGITNTGELFF
.,TRBJ1-1,TRBV21-1,.,TGTGCCAGCAGCAAAGATGAGGAAATGAACACTGAAGCTTTCTTT,CASSKDEEMNTEAFF
.,TRBJ1-1,TRBV5-1,TRBD1,TGCGCCAGCAGCTTGGGGGGACAGGGGGCTTGGACTGAAGCTTTCTTT,CASSLGGQGAWTEAFF
.,TRBJ2-5,TRBV6-4,TRBD1,TGTGCCAGCAGCAGGGGGAGTGAGGAGACCCAGTACTTC,CASSRGSEETQYF
.,TRBJ2-7,TRBV6-1,.,TGTGCCAGCAGTGAGGTGAACGTGGCCCGCTACGAGCAGTACTTC,CASSEVNVARYEQYF
few,TRBJ2-7,TRBV19,.,TGTGCCAGTAGTATTGGGACTCCTTCCTACGAGCAGTACTTC,CASSIGTPSYEQYF